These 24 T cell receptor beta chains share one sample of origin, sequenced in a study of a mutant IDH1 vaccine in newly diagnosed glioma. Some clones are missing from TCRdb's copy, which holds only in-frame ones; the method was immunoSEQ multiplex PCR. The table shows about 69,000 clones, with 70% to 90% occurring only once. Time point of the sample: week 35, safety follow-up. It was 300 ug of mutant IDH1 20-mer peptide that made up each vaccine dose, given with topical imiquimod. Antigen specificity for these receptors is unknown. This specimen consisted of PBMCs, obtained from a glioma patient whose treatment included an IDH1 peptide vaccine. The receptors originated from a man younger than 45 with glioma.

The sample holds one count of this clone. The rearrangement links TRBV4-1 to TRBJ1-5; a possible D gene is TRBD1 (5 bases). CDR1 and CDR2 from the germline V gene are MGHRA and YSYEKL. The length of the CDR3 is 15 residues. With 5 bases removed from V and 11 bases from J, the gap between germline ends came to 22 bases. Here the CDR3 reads CASSSDGASPRAQHF. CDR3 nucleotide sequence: TGCGCCAGCAGCTCCGATGGGGCTTCTCCAAGGGCCCAGCATTTT.

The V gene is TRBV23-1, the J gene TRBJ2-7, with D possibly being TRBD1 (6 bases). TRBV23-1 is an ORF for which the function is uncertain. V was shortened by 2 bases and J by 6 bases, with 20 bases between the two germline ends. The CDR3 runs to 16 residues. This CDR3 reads CASSQMVQGNRFEQYF. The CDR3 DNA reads TGCGCCAGCAGTCAAATGGTCCAGGGGAATCGTTTCGAGCAGTACTTC.

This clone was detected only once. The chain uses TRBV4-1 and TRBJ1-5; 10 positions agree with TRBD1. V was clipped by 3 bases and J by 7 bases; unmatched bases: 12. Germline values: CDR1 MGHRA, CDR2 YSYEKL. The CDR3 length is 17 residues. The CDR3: CASSQEAGTGVGQPQHF. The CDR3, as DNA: TGCGCCAGCAGCCAGGAGGCCGGGACAGGGGTAGGCCAGCCCCAGCATTTT.

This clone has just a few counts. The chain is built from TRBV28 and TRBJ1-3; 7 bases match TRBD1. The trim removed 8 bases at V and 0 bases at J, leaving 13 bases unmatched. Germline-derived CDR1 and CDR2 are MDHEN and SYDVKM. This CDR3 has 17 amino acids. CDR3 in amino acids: CASHSQGLYLSGNTIYF. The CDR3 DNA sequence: TGTGCCAGCCATTCACAGGGGCTTTACCTCTCTGGAAACACCATATATTTT.

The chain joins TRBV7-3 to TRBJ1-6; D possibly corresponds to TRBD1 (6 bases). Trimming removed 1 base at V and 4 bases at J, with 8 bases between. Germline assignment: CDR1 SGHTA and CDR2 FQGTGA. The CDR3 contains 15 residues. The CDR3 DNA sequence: TGTGCCAGCAGCTTAAGCGGACAGTATAATTCACCCCTCCACTTT. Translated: CASSLSGQYNSPLHF.

CDR3 nucleotides: TGTGCCAGCAGTGACAGGAAGACCCCGAACACTGAAGCTTTCTTT. Encoded protein: CASSDRKTPNTEAFF. The chain joins TRBV2 to TRBJ1-1; no clear D. The CDR3 totals 15 residues. Per germline, CDR1 SNHLY and CDR2 FYNNEI. V was shortened by 3 bases and J by 1 base, with 12 bases between the two germline ends.

The CDR3 DNA sequence: TGTGCCAGCAGCCCTTGGCCGGGCAGGGGGGTTGGTTCCACTGAAGCTTTCTTT. This codes for CASSPWPGRGVGSTEAFF. The chain has TRBV7-8 and TRBJ1-1; 7 nucleotides align to TRBD1. Germline loops: CDR1 SGHVS, CDR2 FQNEAQ. This CDR3 has 18 amino acids. V was pared by 5 bases and J by 4 bases, with 19 bases of the junction left unmatched.

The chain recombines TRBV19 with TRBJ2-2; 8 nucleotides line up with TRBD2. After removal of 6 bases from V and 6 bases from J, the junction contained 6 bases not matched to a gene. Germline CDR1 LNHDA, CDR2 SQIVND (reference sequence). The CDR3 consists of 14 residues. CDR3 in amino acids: CASSKRGRAGELFF. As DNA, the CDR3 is TGTGCCAGTAGCAAGCGGGGGCGGGCCGGGGAGCTGTTTTTT.

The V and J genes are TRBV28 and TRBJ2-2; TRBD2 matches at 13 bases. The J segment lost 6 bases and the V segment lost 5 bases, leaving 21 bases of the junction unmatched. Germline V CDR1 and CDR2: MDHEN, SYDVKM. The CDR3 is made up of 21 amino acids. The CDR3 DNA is TGTGCCAGCAGTCTCTCATGGGAGGGGTGGACTAGCGGGAGTGGGTCCGGGGAGCTGTTTTTT. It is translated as CASSLSWEGWTSGSGSGELFF.

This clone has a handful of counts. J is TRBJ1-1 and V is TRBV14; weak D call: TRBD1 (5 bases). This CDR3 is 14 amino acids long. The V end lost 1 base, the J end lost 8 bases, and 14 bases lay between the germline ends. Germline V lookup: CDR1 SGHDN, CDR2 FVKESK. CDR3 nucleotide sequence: TGTGCCAGCAGCCAAGGGCGAGACAGTCCCGAAGCTTTCTTT. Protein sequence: CASSQGRDSPEAFF.

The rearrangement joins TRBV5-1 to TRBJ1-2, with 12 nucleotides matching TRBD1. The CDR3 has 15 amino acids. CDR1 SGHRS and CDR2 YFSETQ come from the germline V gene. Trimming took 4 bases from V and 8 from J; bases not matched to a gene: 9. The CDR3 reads CASSPVGTGGQGYTF. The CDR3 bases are TGCGCCAGCAGCCCTGTAGGGACAGGGGGCCAAGGCTACACCTTC.

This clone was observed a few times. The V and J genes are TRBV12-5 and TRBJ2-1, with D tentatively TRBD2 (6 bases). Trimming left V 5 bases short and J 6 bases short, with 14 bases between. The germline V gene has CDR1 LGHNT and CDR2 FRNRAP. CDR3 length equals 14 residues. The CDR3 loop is CASGITRGTNEQFF. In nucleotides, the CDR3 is TGTGCTAGTGGTATAACCCGGGGGACCAATGAGCAGTTCTTC.

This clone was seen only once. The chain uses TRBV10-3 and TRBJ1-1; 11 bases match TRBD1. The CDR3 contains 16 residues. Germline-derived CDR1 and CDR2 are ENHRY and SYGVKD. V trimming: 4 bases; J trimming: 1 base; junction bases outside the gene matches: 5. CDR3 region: CAISAGQGAENTEAFF. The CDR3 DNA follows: TGTGCCATCAGTGCTGGACAGGGGGCGGAGAACACTGAAGCTTTCTTT.

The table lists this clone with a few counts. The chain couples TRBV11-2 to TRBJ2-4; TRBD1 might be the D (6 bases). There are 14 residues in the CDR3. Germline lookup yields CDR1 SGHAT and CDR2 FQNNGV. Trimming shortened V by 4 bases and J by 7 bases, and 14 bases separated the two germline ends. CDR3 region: CASSSGQGFNIQYF. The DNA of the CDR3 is TGTGCCAGCAGCTCGGGACAAGGATTCAACATTCAGTACTTC.

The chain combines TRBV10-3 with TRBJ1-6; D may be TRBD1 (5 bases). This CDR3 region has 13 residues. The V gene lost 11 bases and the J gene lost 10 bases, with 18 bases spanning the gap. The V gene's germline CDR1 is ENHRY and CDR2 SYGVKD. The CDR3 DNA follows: TGTGCCTCCCGGGGAGGGGATGGGTCACCCCTCCACTTT. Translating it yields CASRGGDGSPLHF.

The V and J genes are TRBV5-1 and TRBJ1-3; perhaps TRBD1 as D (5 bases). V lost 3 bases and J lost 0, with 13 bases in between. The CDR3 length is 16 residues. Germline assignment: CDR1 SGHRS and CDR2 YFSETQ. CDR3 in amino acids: CASSYGAASSGNTIYF. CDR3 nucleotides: TGCGCCAGCAGCTACGGGGCAGCGAGCTCTGGAAACACCATATATTTT. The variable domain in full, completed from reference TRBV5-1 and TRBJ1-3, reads KAGVTQTPRYLIKTRGQQVTLSCSPISGHRSVSWYQQTPGQGLQFLFEYFSETQRNKGNFPGRFSGRQFSNSRSEMNVSTLELGDSALYLCASSYGAASSGNTIYFGEGSWLTVV.

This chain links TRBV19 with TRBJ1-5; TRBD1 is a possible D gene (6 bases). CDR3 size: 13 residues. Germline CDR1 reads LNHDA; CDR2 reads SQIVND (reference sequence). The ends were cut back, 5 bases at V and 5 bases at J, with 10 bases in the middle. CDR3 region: CASSLGGHQPQHF. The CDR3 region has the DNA TGTGCCAGTAGTCTGGGGGGCCATCAGCCCCAGCATTTT.

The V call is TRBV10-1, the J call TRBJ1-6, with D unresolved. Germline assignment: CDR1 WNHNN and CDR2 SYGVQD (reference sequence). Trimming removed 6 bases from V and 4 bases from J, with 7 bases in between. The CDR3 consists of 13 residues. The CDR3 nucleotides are TGCGCCAGCAGCTTGGAATATAATTCACCCCTCCACTTT. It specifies CASSLEYNSPLHF.

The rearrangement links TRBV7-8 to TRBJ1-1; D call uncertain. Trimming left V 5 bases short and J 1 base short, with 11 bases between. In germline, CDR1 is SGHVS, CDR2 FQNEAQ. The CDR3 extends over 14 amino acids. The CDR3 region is CASSPLDRNTEAFF. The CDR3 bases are TGTGCCAGCAGCCCTTTAGACCGGAACACTGAAGCTTTCTTT.

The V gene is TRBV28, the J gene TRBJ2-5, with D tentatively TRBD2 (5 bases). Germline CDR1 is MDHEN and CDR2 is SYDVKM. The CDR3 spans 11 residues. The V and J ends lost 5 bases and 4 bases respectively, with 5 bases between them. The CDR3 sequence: CASSEGETQYF. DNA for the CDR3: TGTGCCAGCAGTGAGGGAGAGACCCAGTACTTC.

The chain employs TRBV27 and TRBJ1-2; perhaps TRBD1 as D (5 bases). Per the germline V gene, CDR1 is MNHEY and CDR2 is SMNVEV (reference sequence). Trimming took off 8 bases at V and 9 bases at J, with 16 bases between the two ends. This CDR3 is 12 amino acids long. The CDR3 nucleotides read TGTGCCAGCGGCGCCTTGGGGGGTAGCTACACCTTC. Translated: CASGALGGSYTF.

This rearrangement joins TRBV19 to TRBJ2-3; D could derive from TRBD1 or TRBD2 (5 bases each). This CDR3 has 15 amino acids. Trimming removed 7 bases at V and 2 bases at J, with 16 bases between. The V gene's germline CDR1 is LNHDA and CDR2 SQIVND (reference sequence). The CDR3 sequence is CASTRRGASTDTQYF. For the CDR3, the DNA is TGTGCCAGTACCAGGCGAGGGGCCTCCACAGATACGCAGTATTTT.

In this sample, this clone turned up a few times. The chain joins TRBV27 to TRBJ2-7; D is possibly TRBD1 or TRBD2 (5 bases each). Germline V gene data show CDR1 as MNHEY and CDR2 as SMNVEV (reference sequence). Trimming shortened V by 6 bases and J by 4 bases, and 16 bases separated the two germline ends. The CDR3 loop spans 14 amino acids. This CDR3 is CASSRERGVYEQYF. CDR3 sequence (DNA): TGTGCCAGCAGCCGAGAGCGAGGGGTGTACGAGCAGTACTTC.

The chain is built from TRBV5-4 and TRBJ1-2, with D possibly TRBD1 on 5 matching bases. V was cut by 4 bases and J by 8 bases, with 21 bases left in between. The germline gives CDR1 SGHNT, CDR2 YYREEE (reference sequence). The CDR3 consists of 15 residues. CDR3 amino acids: CASSLIGTQGGGYTF. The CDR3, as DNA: TGTGCCAGCAGCCTGATCGGGACCCAAGGAGGCGGCTACACCTTC.